The 8 T cell receptor beta chains presented below share a single source sample, sequenced in a study of shared clonotypes between healthy human individuals. Profiled with immunoSEQ multiplex PCR; TCRdb holds only in-frame clones, not every one. Here the sample spans about 2.4 million clones, 80% to 95% being singletons. Sequenced: naive CD4+ T cells from PBMCs. As for subset: CD45RA+ positively selected. These receptors came from a man younger than 35 in good health. Some clones in this sample may be carry-over from other donors' samples.

This chain's CDR3 is CSVCEVATNEKLFF. CDR3 nucleotide sequence: TGCAGCGTCTGCGAGGTTGCAACTAATGAAAAACTGTTTTTT. The chain uses TRBV29-1 and TRBJ1-4; D not resolved. Germline assignment: CDR1 SQVTM and CDR2 ANQGSEA. The CDR3 runs to 14 residues. The V and J ends lost 6 bases and 0 bases respectively, with 11 bases between them.

J is TRBJ2-3 and V is TRBV7-3; 9 bases map to TRBD2. Germline V lookup: CDR1 SGHTA, CDR2 FQGTGA. The CDR3 sequence is 13 residues long. V trimming: 4 bases; J trimming: 5 bases; junction bases outside the gene matches: 1. CDR3 coding DNA: TGTGCCAGCAGCTCAGCGGGAGGAGATACGCAGTATTTT. Its translation is CASSSAGGDTQYF.

This chain links TRBV19 with TRBJ1-5; no clear D gene. The CDR3 has 12 amino acids. From germline, CDR1 is LNHDA and CDR2 SQIVND (reference sequence). Trimming stripped 5 bases from V and 6 bases from J, with 8 bases between. The CDR3 DNA reads TGTGCCAGTAGTGAAGTCTTTCAGCCCCAGCATTTT. It encodes CASSEVFQPQHF.

The CDR3 sequence: CASSSPGGSGYF. The CDR3 DNA reads as TGTGCCAGCAGCTCCCCCGGCGGCTCAGGGTACTTC. The chain links TRBV7-9 to TRBJ2-4, with D unresolved. CDR3 length: 12 amino acids. V dropped 4 bases and J dropped 15 bases, with 16 bases sitting between them. Germline assignment: CDR1 SEHNR and CDR2 FQNEAQ (reference sequence).

The chain couples TRBV6-1 to TRBJ1-5, with no clear D. The CDR3 extends over 13 amino acids. Trimming removed 2 bases at V and 5 bases at J, with 7 bases between. CDR1 MNHNS and CDR2 SASEGT come from the germline V gene. The CDR3 coding sequence is TGTGCCAGCAGTGAAACCGCCCATCAGCCCCAGCATTTT. As protein: CASSETAHQPQHF.

This clone was detected only once. Different DNA sequences within this sample yield the same CDR3. The chain recombines TRBV4-1 with TRBJ2-7, with D possibly being TRBD1 (6 bases). Germline loops: CDR1 MGHRA, CDR2 YSYEKL. The ends were cut back, 3 bases at V and 0 bases at J, with 12 bases in the middle. CDR3 length: 15 amino acids. DNA for the CDR3: TGCGCCAGCAGCCAGGGGGCAGGGAGCTCCTACGAGCAGTACTTC. Protein product: CASSQGAGSSYEQYF.

The rearrangement uses TRBV7-9 and TRBJ2-6, with a possible D match to TRBD1 (6 bases). This CDR3 has 17 amino acids. In germline, CDR1 is SEHNR, CDR2 FQNEAQ (reference sequence). The V end lost 3 bases, the J end lost 0 bases, and 12 bases lay between the germline ends. The CDR3 sequence is CASSFRDTRSGANVLTF. The CDR3 DNA reads as TGTGCCAGCAGCTTCAGGGACACACGCTCTGGGGCCAACGTCCTGACTTTC.

This clone showed up just once. J is TRBJ1-5 and V is TRBV4-2; D not resolved. Looked up from germline, CDR1 is LGHNA and CDR2 is YNFKEQ. Trimming removed 0 bases from V and 1 base from J, with 7 bases in between. The length of the CDR3 is 15 residues. The CDR3 protein is CASSQDWLSNQPQHF. In DNA, the CDR3 is TGTGCCAGCAGCCAAGATTGGCTAAGCAATCAGCCCCAGCATTTT.